A selection of T cell receptor beta chains follows, all from one sample in a study of cytomegalovirus exposure and HLA in healthy donors. Repertoires were generated with immunoSEQ multiplex PCR, while TCRdb's copy carries only in-frame clones and drops some. The data hold some 140,000 clones, with around 79% observed a single time. Sequencing was done on a sample of PBMCs. The receptors derive from a woman aged 50 to 65 in good health and CMV-seropositive. The CDR3 runs from the conserved cysteine through the conserved F or W. D genes are given only for firm matches. The size entry is marked missing in some rows and otherwise reads once, few, many or a size class.

NA	TRBV5-1	TRBJ2-7	NA	CASSSDGTAIFEQYF	TGCGCCAGCAGCTCGGACGGGACTGCGATATTCGAGCAGTACTTC
NA	TRBV5-4	TRBJ2-7	NA	CASSPGQYEQYF	TGTGCCAGCAGCCCAGGACAGTACGAGCAGTACTTC
TRBD1	TRBV5-1	TRBJ1-1	NA	CASSLVDRGPTEAFF	TGCGCCAGCAGCTTGGTGGACAGGGGGCCCACTGAAGCTTTCTTT
NA	TRBV11-2	TRBJ1-2	NA	CASSLVSAGAYGYTF	TGTGCCAGCAGCTTAGTATCGGCAGGGGCCTATGGCTACACCTTC
NA	TRBV7-2	TRBJ1-2	NA	CASSFDRFYGYTF	TGTGCCAGCAGCTTCGACAGGTTCTATGGCTACACCTTC
TRBD1	TRBV29-1	TRBJ2-2	NA	CSVRQGNTGELFF	TGCAGCGTTCGACAGGGAAACACCGGGGAGCTGTTTTTT
NA	TRBV7-2	TRBJ2-7	NA	CASSLINEQYF	TGTGCCAGCAGCTTAATTAACGAGCAGTACTTC
NA	TRBV7-9	TRBJ2-1	NA	CASSVWTGSIYNEQFF	TGTGCCAGCAGCGTATGGACGGGGAGCATCTACAATGAGCAGTTCTTC
NA	TRBV5-5	TRBJ1-5	NA	CASSLDPDQPQHF	TGTGCCAGCAGCTTGGACCCGGATCAGCCCCAGCATTTT
TRBD1	TRBV9	TRBJ1-4	once	CASSAQGVFGKLFF	TGTGCCAGCAGCGCGCAGGGGGTTTTCGGGAAACTGTTTTTT
TRBD1	TRBV6-5	TRBJ1-3	NA	CASSFDRENPGNTIYF	TGTGCCAGCAGTTTCGACAGGGAGAACCCTGGAAACACCATATATTTT
NA	TRBV19	TRBJ2-7	NA	CASSIGAGGLSYEQYF	TGTGCCAGTAGTATAGGTGCCGGGGGACTCTCCTACGAGCAGTACTTC
NA	TRBV6-5	TRBJ1-2	NA	CASSYATGAYGYTF	TGTGCCAGCAGTTACGCAACAGGAGCTTATGGCTACACCTTC
TRBD1	TRBV7-2	TRBJ1-3	NA	CASRDRSSGNTIYF	TGTGCCAGCAGGGACAGGAGCTCTGGAAACACCATATATTTT
TRBD2	TRBV27	TRBJ2-7	NA	CASSLGGGGIGEQYF	TGTGCCAGCAGTTTGGGTGGGGGGGGTATCGGCGAGCAGTACTTC
NA	TRBV29-1	TRBJ2-1	few	CSAGRGRSYNEQFF	TGCAGCGCCGGGAGGGGGCGCTCCTACAATGAGCAGTTCTTC
TRBD1	TRBV7-9	TRBJ2-7	NA	CASSSPVLVRPGGDYEQYF	TGTGCCAGCAGTTCTCCTGTTCTGGTACGACCAGGGGGCGATTACGAGCAGTACTTC
TRBD1	TRBV28	TRBJ1-3	once	CASSRGTAGNTIYF	TGTGCCAGCAGCCGAGGGACAGCTGGAAATACCATATATTTT
TRBD1	TRBV10-1	TRBJ2-6	NA	CASSEGSGGPGANVLTF	TGCGCCAGCAGTGAGGGGTCAGGGGGTCCTGGGGCCAACGTCCTGACTTTC
NA	TRBV18	TRBJ1-4	few	CASSPPDSFNEKLFF	TGTGCCAGCTCACCCCCGGACAGCTTTAATGAAAAACTGTTTTTT
NA	TRBV10-2	TRBJ1-5	NA	CASSESGEAQPQHF	TGCGCCAGCAGTGAGTCAGGGGAGGCTCAGCCCCAGCATTTT
NA	TRBV7-9	TRBJ2-1	NA	CASSWGGSSNEQFF	TGTGCCAGCAGCTGGGGGGGCAGTAGCAATGAGCAGTTCTTC
NA	TRBV4-3	TRBJ2-1	NA	CASSQDYNNEQFF	TGCGCCAGCAGCCAAGATTACAACAATGAGCAGTTCTTC
NA	TRBV10-3	TRBJ1-6	NA	CAISELQRGGSPLHF	TGTGCCATCAGTGAGCTTCAGAGGGGAGGATCACCCCTCCACTTT
NA	TRBV2	TRBJ1-5	NA	CASSDFSVYQPQHF	TGTGCCAGCAGTGATTTCAGCGTTTATCAGCCCCAGCATTTT
NA	TRBV19	TRBJ2-5	NA	CASSMVPGETQYF	TGTGCCAGTAGTATGGTCCCGGGAGAGACCCAGTACTTC
NA	TRBV6-4	TRBJ1-1	few	CASRLDRNTEAFF	TGTGCCAGCAGACTGGACAGAAACACTGAAGCTTTCTTT
NA	TRBV5-1	TRBJ1-2	once	CASSPLGQDVTSGYTF	TGCGCCAGCAGCCCATTAGGTCAGGATGTCACTTCTGGCTACACCTTC
NA	TRBV14	TRBJ2-5	NA	CASRSTAETQYF	TGTGCCAGCAGATCGACTGCAGAGACCCAGTACTTC
TRBD1	TRBV4-2	TRBJ1-4	few	CASSQGQGGGLFF	TGTGCCAGCAGCCAAGGACAGGGTGGAGGTCTGTTTTTT
NA	TRBV5-6	TRBJ2-1	NA	CASSPGGHLNNEQFF	TGTGCCAGCAGTCCTGGGGGACACCTAAACAATGAGCAGTTCTTC
NA	TRBV6-1	TRBJ2-6	few	CASRDRGGGANVLTF	TGTGCCAGCAGGGATAGGGGTGGCGGGGCCAACGTCCTGACTTTC
TRBD1	TRBV9	TRBJ2-3	NA	CASSAQSGTGTNTQYF	TGTGCCAGCAGCGCTCAATCGGGGACAGGGACGAATACGCAGTATTTT
TRBD1	TRBV5-4	TRBJ1-6	NA	CASSAGGTGVPPLHF	TGTGCCAGCAGCGCGGGAGGGACAGGGGTCCCACCCCTCCACTTT
NA	TRBV5-6	TRBJ2-2	NA	CASSLVGGRNTGELFF	TGTGCCAGCAGCTTGGTAGGAGGGAGAAACACCGGGGAGCTGTTTTTT
TRBD1	TRBV6-5	TRBJ2-7	NA	CASSYSSGQGIYEQYF	TGTGCCAGCAGTTACTCGTCAGGACAGGGTATCTACGAGCAGTACTTC
NA	TRBV7-9	TRBJ2-5	NA	CASSQGREQETQYF	TGTGCCAGCAGCCAAGGGAGAGAACAAGAGACCCAGTACTTC
NA	TRBV7-9	TRBJ2-1	once	CASRPINWGDEQFF	TGTGCCAGCAGGCCAATCAACTGGGGAGATGAGCAGTTCTTC
TRBD1	TRBV7-2	TRBJ2-3	few	CASSHVSTQGATQYF	TGTGCCAGCAGCCACGTTTCCACTCAGGGGGCTACGCAGTATTTT
TRBD2	TRBV27	TRBJ2-1	NA	CASTLRGTSAVNEQFF	TGTGCCAGCACCTTAAGGGGGACTAGTGCGGTGAATGAGCAGTTCTTC
TRBD2	TRBV29-1	TRBJ2-1	NA	CSVVSGGDNEQFF	TGTAGCGTGGTTAGCGGGGGGGACAATGAGCAGTTCTTC
TRBD1	TRBV28	TRBJ1-4	NA	CASSPPTNPRDRVFF	TGTGCCAGCAGTCCACCCACCAACCCCCGGGACAGGGTTTTTTTT
NA	TRBV9	TRBJ1-2	NA	CASSAQTTGNSYGYTF	TGTGCCAGCAGCGCACAAACCACAGGGAACTCCTATGGCTACACCTTC
TRBD2	TRBV4-3	TRBJ2-2	few	CASSQASGGPGGNTGELFF	TGCGCCAGCAGCCAAGCTAGCGGGGGGCCGGGTGGGAACACCGGGGAGCTGTTTTTT
NA	TRBV4-3	TRBJ2-2	NA	CASSQEVNVQGRANTGELFF	TGCGCCAGCAGCCAAGAAGTTAATGTTCAGGGGCGGGCGAACACCGGGGAGCTGTTTTTT
NA	TRBV7-3	TRBJ1-1	NA	CASSRVGGGTEAFF	TGTGCCAGCAGCCGAGTAGGGGGGGGCACTGAAGCTTTCTTT
TRBD1	TRBV4-1	TRBJ1-5	NA	CASSQGRGNQPQHF	TGCGCCAGCAGCCAAGGCAGGGGGAATCAGCCCCAGCATTTT
NA	TRBV11-3	TRBJ1-1	NA	CASSLDPAGGTEAFF	TGTGCCAGCAGCTTAGATCCGGCCGGGGGCACTGAAGCTTTCTTT
NA	TRBV11-2	TRBJ2-1	NA	CASSLGQYNEQFF	TGTGCCAGCAGCTTAGGTCAGTACAATGAGCAGTTCTTC
TRBD1	TRBV7-3	TRBJ1-3	NA	CASSFGQGMDGNTIYF	TGTGCCAGCAGCTTCGGACAGGGGATGGATGGAAACACCATATATTTT
NA	TRBV30	TRBJ1-3	NA	CAWNMIRGGNTIYF	TGTGCCTGGAACATGATTCGCGGTGGAAACACCATATATTTT
NA	TRBV6-4	TRBJ1-4	NA	CASSRGGGADEKLFF	TGTGCCAGCTCACGCGGGGGGGGCGCGGATGAAAAACTGTTTTTT
NA	TRBV2	TRBJ2-7	NA	CASSYDYEQYF	TGTGCCAGCAGCTATGACTACGAGCAGTACTTC
NA	TRBV9	TRBJ1-5	NA	CASSEGGYQPQHF	TGTGCCAGCAGCGAAGGGGGTTATCAGCCCCAGCATTTT
TRBD2	TRBV4-2	TRBJ2-7	many	CASSQDLGSGAYEQYF	TGTGCCAGCAGCCAAGATCTGGGGAGCGGGGCATACGAGCAGTACTTC
NA	TRBV6-1	TRBJ1-3	NA	CASSDTGYGNTIYF	TGTGCCAGCAGTGATACCGGGTATGGAAACACCATATATTTT
NA	TRBV6-4	TRBJ2-1	NA	CASSGEARAYNEQFF	TGTGCCAGCAGTGGCGAAGCCAGGGCCTACAATGAGCAGTTCTTC
NA	TRBV6-1	TRBJ2-5	NA	CASSEDRVQETQYF	TGTGCCAGCAGTGAGGACAGAGTCCAAGAGACCCAGTACTTC
NA	TRBV5-1	TRBJ2-6	NA	CASSHPPPRQSGANVLTF	TGCGCCAGCAGCCACCCCCCGCCTAGACAGTCTGGGGCCAACGTCCTGACTTTC